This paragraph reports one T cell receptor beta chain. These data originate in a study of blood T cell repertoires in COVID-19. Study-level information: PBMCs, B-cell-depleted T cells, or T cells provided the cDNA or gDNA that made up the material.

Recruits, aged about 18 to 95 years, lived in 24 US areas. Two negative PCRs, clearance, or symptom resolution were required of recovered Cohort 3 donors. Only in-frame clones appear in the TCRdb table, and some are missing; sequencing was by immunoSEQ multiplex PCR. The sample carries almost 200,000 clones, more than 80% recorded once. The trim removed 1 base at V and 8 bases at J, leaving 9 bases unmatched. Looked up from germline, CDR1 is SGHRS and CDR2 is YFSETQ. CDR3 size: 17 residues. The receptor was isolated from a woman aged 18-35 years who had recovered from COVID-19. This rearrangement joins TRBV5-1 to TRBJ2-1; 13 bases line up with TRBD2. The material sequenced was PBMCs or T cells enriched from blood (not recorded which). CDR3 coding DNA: TGCGCCAGCAGCTTGATCAAGACTAGCGGGGGGATGGATGAGCAGTTCTTC. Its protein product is CASSLIKTSGGMDEQFF. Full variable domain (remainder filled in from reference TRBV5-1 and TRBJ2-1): KAGVTQTPRYLIKTRGQQVTLSCSPISGHRSVSWYQQTPGQGLQFLFEYFSETQRNKGNFPGRFSGRQFSNSRSEMNVSTLELGDSALYLCASSLIKTSGGMDEQFFGPGTRLTVL.